This TCR beta chain was observed in a study of T cell changes during pregnancy in multiple sclerosis. Profiling relied on immunoSEQ multiplex PCR, and the TCRdb table lists in-frame clones only, not all of them. Here the sample spans 70,000 to 95,000 clones, 85% to 95% being singletons. The CDR3 extends over 13 amino acids. The trim removed 4 bases at V and 4 bases at J, leaving 2 bases unmatched. Per germline, CDR1 MGHRA and CDR2 YSYEKL. The clonotype originates from a female donor with multiple sclerosis, enrolled in a pregnancy study. Material: peripheral blood, obtained in the second trimester of pregnancy. The rearrangement joins TRBV4-1 to TRBJ1-1; 8 nucleotides align to TRBD1. This chain's CDR3 is CASSRGQGTEAFF. The CDR3 DNA reads TGCGCCAGCAGCCGAGGACAGGGCACTGAAGCTTTCTTT.